Listed here are 4 T cell receptor beta chains from one sample, sequenced in a study of response to subunit inactivated influenza vaccine. MiXCR, applied by TCRdb to the RT-PCR reads, yields one record per CDR3 protein. This table holds hundreds of thousands of distinct CDR3 sequences, around 13% found once. This material consisted of PBMCs from blood, taken 40 to 50 days after vaccination. These receptors came from a man aged 50-60 years who received an inactivated influenza vaccine.

This clonotype was found a few times. Germline and junction disagree at one end, which may indicate a read error. The genes are TRBV20-1 and TRBJ2-2; no reliable D call. Germline assignment: CDR1 DFQATT and CDR2 SNEGSKA (reference sequence). The CDR3 loop spans 13 amino acids. The CDR3 region has the DNA TGCAGTGCTGGAGAATCTGGGACCGGGGAGCTGTTTTTT. Its protein product is CSAGESGTGELFF.

In this sample, this clonotype turned up a few times. As DNA, the CDR3 is TGTGCCAGCTCACCACAACCCCGGGGGAATGAGCAGTTCTTC. This gives the protein CASSPQPRGNEQFF. The rearrangement links TRBV18 to TRBJ2-1, with D maybe TRBD2 (6 bases). The CDR3 totals 14 residues. CDR1 KGHSH and CDR2 LQKENI come from the germline V gene. The V and J ends lost 1 base and 7 bases respectively, with 11 bases between them.

This clonotype was observed a handful of times. This rearrangement joins TRBV11-1 to TRBJ2-3, with 7 bases lining up with TRBD1. Germline trimming cut 0 bases from V and 6 bases from J; bases unmatched to any gene: 15. Germline V lookup: CDR1 SGHAT, CDR2 FQDESV (reference sequence). CDR3 length: 18 residues. The CDR3 DNA reads TGTGCCAGCAGCTTAGCGACATGGGACAGATCAAGTGGGGATACGCAGTATTTT. Translating it yields CASSLATWDRSSGDTQYF.

J is TRBJ2-1 and V is TRBV12-3 or TRBV12-4, with 12 nucleotides matching TRBD2. Trimming took 10 bases from V and 0 from J; bases not matched to a gene: 10. The CDR3 contains 17 residues. The CDR3 reads CAISTSGGPGSYNEQFF. The CDR3 DNA sequence: TGTGCCATCTCGACTAGCGGGGGCCCTGGCTCCTACAATGAGCAGTTCTTC.